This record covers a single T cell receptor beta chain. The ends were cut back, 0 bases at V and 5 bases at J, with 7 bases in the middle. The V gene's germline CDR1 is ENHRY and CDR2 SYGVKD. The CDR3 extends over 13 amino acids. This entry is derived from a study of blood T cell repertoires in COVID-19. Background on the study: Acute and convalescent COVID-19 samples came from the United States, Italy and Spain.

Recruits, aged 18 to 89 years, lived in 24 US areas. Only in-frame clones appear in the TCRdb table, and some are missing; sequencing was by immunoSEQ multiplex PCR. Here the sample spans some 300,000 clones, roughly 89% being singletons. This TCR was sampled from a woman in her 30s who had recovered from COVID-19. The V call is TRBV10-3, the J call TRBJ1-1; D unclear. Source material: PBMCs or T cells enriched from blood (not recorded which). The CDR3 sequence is CAISESEWTEAFF. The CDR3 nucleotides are TGTGCCATCAGTGAGTCGGAGTGGACTGAAGCTTTCTTT.